The 10 T cell receptor beta chains given below trace back to one sample, sequenced in a study of cytomegalovirus exposure and HLA in healthy donors. Researchers ran the PCR with 60 Vbeta and 13 Jbeta primers. Method: immunoSEQ multiplex PCR; TCRdb's copy keeps in-frame clones and lacks some. There are some 200,000 clones in the sample; just under 70% occur only once, and about 3% lies in the top ten. The sample taken for sequencing was PBMCs. These receptors came from a man in his forties in good health and CMV-seropositive.

The chain joins TRBV10-2 to TRBJ2-1; TRBD2 matches 10 bases. CDR3 size: 16 residues. CDR1 WSHSY and CDR2 SAAADI come from the germline V gene. V was clipped by 3 bases and J by 4 bases; unmatched bases: 6. In DNA, the CDR3 is TGCGCCAGCAGTGACGGAGCGGGGGGGCGATACAATGAGCAGTTCTTC. As protein: CASSDGAGGRYNEQFF.

This chain links TRBV10-1 with TRBJ1-5; TRBD1 matches 7 bases. Germline loops: CDR1 WNHNN, CDR2 SYGVQD (reference sequence). The CDR3 is 14 residues long. The J segment lost 1 base and the V segment lost 4 bases, leaving 1 base of the junction unmatched. CDR3 nucleotides: TGCGCCAGCAGTGGGGGACAGAGCAATCAGCCCCAGCATTTT. Its protein is CASSGGQSNQPQHF.

The V gene is TRBV5-4, the J gene TRBJ2-1; D not certain. Trimming stripped 0 bases from V and 7 bases from J, with 8 bases between. The CDR3 has 13 amino acids. Germline loops: CDR1 SGHNT, CDR2 YYREEE (reference sequence). The CDR3 DNA sequence: TGTGCCAGCAGCTTGGTACTAAGGAATGAGCAGTTCTTC. Translating gives CASSLVLRNEQFF.

This clone was counted a single time. This sequence joins TRBV28 and TRBJ2-7; 9 positions match TRBD2. V lost 6 bases to trimming and J lost 7 bases; unmatched junction nucleotides: 10. CDR1 and CDR2 from the germline V gene are MDHEN and SYDVKM. The CDR3 has 14 residues. CDR3 sequence reads: CASRSSGGRLEQYF. DNA of the CDR3: TGTGCCAGCAGGAGTAGCGGGGGCCGGTTGGAGCAGTACTTC.

The chain has TRBV7-9 and TRBJ2-3; D gene uncertain. The V gene lost 1 base and the J gene lost 1 base, with 9 bases spanning the gap. The V gene's germline CDR1 is SEHNR and CDR2 FQNEAQ (reference sequence). The CDR3 runs to 15 residues. The CDR3 DNA reads TGTGCCAGCAGCTTAGGGCCCAGGCGCACAGATACGCAGTATTTT. This translates into CASSLGPRRTDTQYF.

The chain is built from TRBV29-1 and TRBJ1-1; 7 positions match TRBD1. Germline CDR1 reads SQVTM; CDR2 reads ANQGSEA. CDR3 size: 13 residues. The V and J ends lost 7 bases and 4 bases, in that order; junction bases with no gene match: 9. The CDR3: CSGGSRGSTEAFF. DNA for the CDR3: TGCAGCGGGGGCTCCAGGGGGTCCACTGAAGCTTTCTTT.

This clone was counted a few times. The chain employs TRBV7-3 and TRBJ1-3; D may be TRBD1 (5 bases). Trimming left V 2 bases short and J 9 bases short, with 17 bases between. The CDR3 is 15 amino acids. CDR1 and CDR2 from the germline V gene are SGHTA and FQGTGA. The CDR3 coding sequence is TGTGCCAGCAGCTTACGGGGGGTAGCGGGAGGCACCATATATTTT. This translates into CASSLRGVAGGTIYF.

This clone was seen more than once but under ten times. The V gene is TRBV5-1, the J gene TRBJ1-1; 10 nucleotides agree with TRBD1. V lost 6 bases and J lost 1; bases outside the gene matches: 3. The CDR3 totals 14 residues. CDR1 SGHRS and CDR2 YFSETQ come from the germline V gene. The CDR3: CASNRDRGNTEAFF. The CDR3 DNA is TGCGCCAGCAACCGGGACAGGGGGAACACTGAAGCTTTCTTT.

The V call is TRBV27, the J call TRBJ2-7; 8 nucleotides match TRBD2. Germline assignment: CDR1 MNHEY and CDR2 SMNVEV (reference sequence). Trimming took 5 bases from V and 4 from J; bases not matched to a gene: 4. The CDR3 has 13 amino acids. The CDR3 loop reads CASSPREGYEQYF. The CDR3 nucleotides are TGTGCCAGCAGTCCCCGGGAGGGGTACGAGCAGTACTTC.

The chain links TRBV27 to TRBJ1-5; 7 nucleotides agree with TRBD1. The CDR3 has 15 amino acids. The V gene end was trimmed by 3 bases and the J gene end by 4 bases; junction bases not matched to a gene: 6. Germline V gene lookup returns CDR1 MNHEY and CDR2 SMNVEV (reference sequence). The CDR3 region has the DNA TGTGCCAGCAGTTTCCAGGGGACAGCTAATCAGCCCCAGCATTTT. Its translation: CASSFQGTANQPQHF.